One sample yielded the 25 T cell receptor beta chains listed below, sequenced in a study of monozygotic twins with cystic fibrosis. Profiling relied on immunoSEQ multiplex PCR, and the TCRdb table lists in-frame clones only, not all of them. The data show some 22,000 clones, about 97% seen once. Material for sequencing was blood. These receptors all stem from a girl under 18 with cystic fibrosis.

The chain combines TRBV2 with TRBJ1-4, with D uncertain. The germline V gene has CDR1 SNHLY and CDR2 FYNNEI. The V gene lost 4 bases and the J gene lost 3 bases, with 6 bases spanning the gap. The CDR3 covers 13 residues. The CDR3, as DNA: TGTGCCAGCAGTGGCGGCCCTAATGAAAAACTGTTTTTT. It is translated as CASSGGPNEKLFF.

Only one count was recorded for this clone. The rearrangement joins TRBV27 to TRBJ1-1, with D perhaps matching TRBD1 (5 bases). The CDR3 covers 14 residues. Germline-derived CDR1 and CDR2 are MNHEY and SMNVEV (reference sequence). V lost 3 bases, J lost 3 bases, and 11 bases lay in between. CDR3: CASSFRARDTEAFF. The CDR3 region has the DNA TGTGCCAGCAGTTTCAGGGCCAGGGACACTGAAGCTTTCTTT.

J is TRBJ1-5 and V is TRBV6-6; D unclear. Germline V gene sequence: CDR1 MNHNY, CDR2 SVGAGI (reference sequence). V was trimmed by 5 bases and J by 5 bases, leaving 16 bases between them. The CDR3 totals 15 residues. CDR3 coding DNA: TGTGCCAGCAGTACCCAGAGGCCGGTGGATCAGCCCCAGCATTTT. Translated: CASSTQRPVDQPQHF.

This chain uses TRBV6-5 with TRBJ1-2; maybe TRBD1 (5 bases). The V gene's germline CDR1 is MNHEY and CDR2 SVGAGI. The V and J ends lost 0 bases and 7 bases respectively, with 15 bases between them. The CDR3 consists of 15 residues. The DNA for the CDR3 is TGTGCCAGCAGTTACTCCCAGGGCGGAATGCTTGGCTACACCTTC. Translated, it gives CASSYSQGGMLGYTF.

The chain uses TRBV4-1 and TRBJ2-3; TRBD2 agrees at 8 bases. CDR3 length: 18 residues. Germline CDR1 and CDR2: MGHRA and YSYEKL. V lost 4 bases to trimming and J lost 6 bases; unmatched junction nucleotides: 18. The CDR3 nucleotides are TGCGCCAGCAGCCTCACGGGATCCCCCAGCGGGAGTAAGGATACGCAGTATTTT. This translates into CASSLTGSPSGSKDTQYF.

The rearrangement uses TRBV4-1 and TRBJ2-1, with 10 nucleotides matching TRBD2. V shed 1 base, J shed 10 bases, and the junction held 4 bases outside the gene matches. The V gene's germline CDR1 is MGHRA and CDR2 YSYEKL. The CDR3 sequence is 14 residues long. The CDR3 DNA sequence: TGCGCCAGCAGCCAAGTGGGAGCGGGAGGGGAGCAGTTCTTC. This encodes CASSQVGAGGEQFF.

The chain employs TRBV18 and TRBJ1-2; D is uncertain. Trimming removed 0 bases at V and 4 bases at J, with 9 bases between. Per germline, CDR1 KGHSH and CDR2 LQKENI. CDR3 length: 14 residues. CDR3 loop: CASSPPESIYGYTF. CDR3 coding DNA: TGTGCCAGCTCACCACCGGAATCCATCTATGGCTACACCTTC.

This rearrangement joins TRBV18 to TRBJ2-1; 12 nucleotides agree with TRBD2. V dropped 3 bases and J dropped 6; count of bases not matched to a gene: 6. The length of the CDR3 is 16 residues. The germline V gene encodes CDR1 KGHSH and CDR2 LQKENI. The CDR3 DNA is TGTGCCAGCTCACCGCTAGCGGGAGGGCCCTCCAATGAGCAGTTCTTC. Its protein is CASSPLAGGPSNEQFF.

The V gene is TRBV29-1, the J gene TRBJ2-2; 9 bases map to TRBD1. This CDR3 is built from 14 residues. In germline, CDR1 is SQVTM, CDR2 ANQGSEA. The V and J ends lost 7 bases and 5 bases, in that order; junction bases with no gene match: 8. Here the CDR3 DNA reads TGCAGCGCCGAGGGACAGGGAGGGACCGGGGAGCTGTTTTTT. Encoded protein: CSAEGQGGTGELFF.

The CDR3 here is CASSPTSDYEQYV. In DNA, the CDR3 is TGTGCCAGCTCACCAACAAGCGACTACGAGCAGTACGTC. The V gene is TRBV18, the J gene TRBJ2-7, with D unresolved. CDR1 is KGHSH, CDR2 LQKENI, per germline. The CDR3 runs to 13 residues. The ends were cut back, 2 bases at V and 3 bases at J, with 8 bases in the middle.

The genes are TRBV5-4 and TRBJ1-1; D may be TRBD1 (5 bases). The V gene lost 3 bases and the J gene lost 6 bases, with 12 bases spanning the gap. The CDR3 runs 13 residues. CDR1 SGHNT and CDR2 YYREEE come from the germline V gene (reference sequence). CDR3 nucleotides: TGTGCCAGCAGCTCAGGGTTACCGGCTGAAGCTTTCTTT. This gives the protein CASSSGLPAEAFF.

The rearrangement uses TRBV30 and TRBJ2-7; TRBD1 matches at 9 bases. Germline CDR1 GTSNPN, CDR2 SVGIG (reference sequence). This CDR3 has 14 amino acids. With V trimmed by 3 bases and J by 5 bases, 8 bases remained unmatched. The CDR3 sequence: CAWSDRGLSDEQYF. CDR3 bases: TGTGCCTGGAGCGACAGGGGGTTGAGCGACGAGCAGTACTTC. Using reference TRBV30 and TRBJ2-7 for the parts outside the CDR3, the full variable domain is SQTIHQWPATLVQPVGSPLSLECTVEGTSNPNLYWYRQAAGRGLQLLFYSVGIGQISSEVPQNLSASRPQDRQFILSSKKLLLSDSGFYLCAWSDRGLSDEQYFGPGTRLTVT.

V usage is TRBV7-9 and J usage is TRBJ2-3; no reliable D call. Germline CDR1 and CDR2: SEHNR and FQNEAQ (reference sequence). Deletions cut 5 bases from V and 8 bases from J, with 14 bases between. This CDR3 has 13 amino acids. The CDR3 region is CASSPRVGTTQYF. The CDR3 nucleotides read TGTGCCAGCAGCCCCCGGGTTGGAACTACGCAGTATTTT.

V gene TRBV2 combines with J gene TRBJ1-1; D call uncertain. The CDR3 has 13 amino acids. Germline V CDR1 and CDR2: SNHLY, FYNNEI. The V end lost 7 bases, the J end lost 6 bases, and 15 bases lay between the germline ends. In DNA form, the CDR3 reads TGTGCCAGCAAGGCACAGACGGGAGCTGAAGCTTTCTTT. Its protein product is CASKAQTGAEAFF.

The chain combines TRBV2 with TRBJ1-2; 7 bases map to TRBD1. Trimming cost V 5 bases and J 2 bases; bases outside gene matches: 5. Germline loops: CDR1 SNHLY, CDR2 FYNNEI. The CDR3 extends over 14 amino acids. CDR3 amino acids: CASSSPGQNYGYTF. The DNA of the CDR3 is TGTGCCAGCAGTTCGCCGGGACAGAACTATGGCTACACCTTC.

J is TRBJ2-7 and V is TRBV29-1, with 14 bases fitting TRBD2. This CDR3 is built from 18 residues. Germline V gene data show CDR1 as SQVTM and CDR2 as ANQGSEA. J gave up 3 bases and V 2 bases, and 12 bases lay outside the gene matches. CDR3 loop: CSVEPKKGTSGSFYEQYV. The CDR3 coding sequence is TGCAGCGTTGAACCGAAAAAGGGGACTAGCGGGAGTTTCTACGAGCAGTACGTC.

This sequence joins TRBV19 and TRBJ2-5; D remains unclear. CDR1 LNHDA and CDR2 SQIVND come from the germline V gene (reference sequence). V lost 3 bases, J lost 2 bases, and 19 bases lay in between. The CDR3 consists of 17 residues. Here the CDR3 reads CASSISRLAATQETQYF. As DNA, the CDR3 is TGTGCCAGTAGTATTTCTCGCTTGGCGGCCACGCAAGAGACCCAGTACTTC.

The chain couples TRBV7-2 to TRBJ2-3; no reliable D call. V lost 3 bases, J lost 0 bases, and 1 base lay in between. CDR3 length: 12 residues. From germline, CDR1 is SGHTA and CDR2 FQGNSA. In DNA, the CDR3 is TGTGCCAGCAGCTTTAGCACAGATACGCAGTATTTT. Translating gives CASSFSTDTQYF.

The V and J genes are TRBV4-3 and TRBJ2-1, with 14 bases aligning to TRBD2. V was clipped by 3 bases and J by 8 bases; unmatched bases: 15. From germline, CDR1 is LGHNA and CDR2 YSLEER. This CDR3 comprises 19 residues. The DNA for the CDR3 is TGCGCCAGCAGCCATTCTGGGACTAGCGGGGGAAGAGGGATTGATGAGCAGTTCTTC. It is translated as CASSHSGTSGGRGIDEQFF.

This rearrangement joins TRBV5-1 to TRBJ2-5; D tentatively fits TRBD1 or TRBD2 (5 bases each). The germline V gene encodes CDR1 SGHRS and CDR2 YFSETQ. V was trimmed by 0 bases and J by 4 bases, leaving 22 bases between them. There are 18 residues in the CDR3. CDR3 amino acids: CASSLGAMGPTLGETQYF. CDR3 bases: TGCGCCAGCAGCTTGGGGGCGATGGGACCAACCTTGGGAGAGACCCAGTACTTC.

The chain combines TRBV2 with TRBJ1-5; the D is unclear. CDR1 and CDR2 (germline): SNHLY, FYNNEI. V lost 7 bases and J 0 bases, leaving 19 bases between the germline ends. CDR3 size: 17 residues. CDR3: CASTQVGGFYSNQPQHF. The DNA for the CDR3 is TGTGCCAGCACCCAAGTAGGTGGATTTTATAGCAATCAGCCCCAGCATTTT.

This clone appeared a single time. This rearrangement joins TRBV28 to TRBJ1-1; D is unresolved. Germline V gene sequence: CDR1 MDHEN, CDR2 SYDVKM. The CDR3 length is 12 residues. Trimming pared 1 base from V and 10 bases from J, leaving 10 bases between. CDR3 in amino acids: CASSLFAGRAFF. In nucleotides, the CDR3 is TGTGCCAGCAGTTTATTTGCTGGCCGAGCTTTCTTT. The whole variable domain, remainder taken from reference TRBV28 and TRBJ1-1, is DVKVTQSSRYLVKRTGEKVFLECVQDMDHENMFWYRQDPGLGLRLIYFSYDVKMKEKGDIPEGYSVSREKKERFSLILESASTNQTSMYLCASSLFAGRAFFGQGTRLTVV.

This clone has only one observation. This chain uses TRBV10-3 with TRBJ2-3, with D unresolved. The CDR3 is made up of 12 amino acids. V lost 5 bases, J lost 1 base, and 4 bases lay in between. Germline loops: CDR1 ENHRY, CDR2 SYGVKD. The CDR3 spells CAISSGTDTQYF. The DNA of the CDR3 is TGTGCCATCAGTTCCGGCACAGATACGCAGTATTTT.

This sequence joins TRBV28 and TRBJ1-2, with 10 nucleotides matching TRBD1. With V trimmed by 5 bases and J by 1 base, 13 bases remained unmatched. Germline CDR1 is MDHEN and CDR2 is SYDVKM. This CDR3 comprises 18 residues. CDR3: CASSAPTIRTGGNYGYTF. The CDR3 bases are TGTGCCAGCAGTGCACCTACAATCCGGACAGGGGGTAACTATGGCTACACCTTC.

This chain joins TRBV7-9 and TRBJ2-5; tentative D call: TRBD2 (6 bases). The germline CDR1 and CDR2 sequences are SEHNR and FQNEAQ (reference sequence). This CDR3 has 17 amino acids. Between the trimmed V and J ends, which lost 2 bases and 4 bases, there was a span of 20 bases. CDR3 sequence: CASSLMGRGTGGETQYF. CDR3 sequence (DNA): TGTGCCAGCAGCTTAATGGGGCGGGGCACCGGGGGAGAGACCCAGTACTTC.